The 10 T cell receptor beta chains below all came from one sample that was sequenced in a study of shared clonotypes between healthy human individuals. Sequencing used immunoSEQ multiplex PCR; TCRdb keeps in-frame clones, though not all of them. This sample has about 980,000 clones, with roughly 72% found just once. Sequenced material: memory CD4+ T cells sorted from blood. Subset of the sample: CD45RA-negative fraction. Every receptor here comes from a young man in good health.

CDR3 coding DNA: TGTGCCAGCAGCGTAGGAAAGGGGAACACTGAAGCTTTCTTT. It codes for CASSVGKGNTEAFF. The rearrangement uses TRBV9 and TRBJ1-1; D is uncertain. Germline CDR1 reads SGDLS; CDR2 reads YYNGEE. V was pared by 0 bases and J by 1 base, with 7 bases between. This CDR3 has 14 amino acids.

The chain uses TRBV27 and TRBJ2-7, with D unclear. V was pared by 7 bases and J by 6 bases, with 19 bases between. The CDR3 contains 14 residues. Per germline, CDR1 MNHEY and CDR2 SMNVEV (reference sequence). CDR3 protein: CASKEWAAEGEQYF. CDR3 DNA: TGTGCCAGCAAAGAGTGGGCCGCCGAAGGCGAGCAGTACTTC.

This clone has ten or more counts. This chain's CDR3 is CAISESNRLGYTF. For the CDR3, the DNA is TGTGCCATCAGTGAGTCCAACCGGCTGGGCTACACCTTC. This chain connects TRBV10-3 to TRBJ1-2; no reliable D call. CDR3 size: 13 residues. Germline values: CDR1 ENHRY, CDR2 SYGVKD. Trimming removed 0 bases at V and 8 bases at J, with 10 bases between.

This clone appeared a few times. The genes are TRBV9 and TRBJ1-2; no reliable D call. The germline V gene encodes CDR1 SGDLS and CDR2 YYNGEE. V was pared by 0 bases and J by 2 bases, with 5 bases between. This CDR3 has 13 amino acids. In DNA form, the CDR3 reads TGTGCCAGCAGCGTAGTCCAGAACTATGGCTACACCTTC. Protein sequence: CASSVVQNYGYTF.

The chain couples TRBV4-2 to TRBJ2-7; 9 bases match TRBD1. CDR1 and CDR2 from the germline V gene are LGHNA and YNFKEQ. Unmatched junction bases numbered 7, after V lost 1 base and J lost 6 bases. The CDR3 has 15 residues. CDR3 sequence reads: CASSQGGGTGREQYF. The CDR3 DNA follows: TGTGCCAGCAGCCAAGGTGGTGGGACAGGGCGCGAGCAGTACTTC.

The rearrangement links TRBV7-2 to TRBJ2-3; TRBD2 agrees at 9 bases. The V gene's germline CDR1 is SGHTA and CDR2 FQGNSA. V gave up 5 bases and J gave up 1 base; unmatched junction bases: 7. CDR3 length: 16 amino acids. CDR3 protein: CASSTGLASGTDTQYF. The CDR3 DNA sequence: TGTGCCAGCAGCACTGGACTAGCGAGTGGCACAGATACGCAGTATTTT.

This sequence joins TRBV5-4 and TRBJ2-5; D call uncertain. The CDR3 is made up of 14 amino acids. Germline V lookup: CDR1 SGHNT, CDR2 YYREEE (reference sequence). V was cut by 4 bases and J by 3 bases, with 13 bases left in between. The CDR3 DNA reads TGTGCCAGCAGCGTGCCGGGCGGCAAAGAGACCCAGTACTTC. It encodes CASSVPGGKETQYF.

The rearrangement joins TRBV7-6 to TRBJ2-3, with D perhaps TRBD1 or TRBD2 (5 bases each). The CDR3 has 15 amino acids. Germline V gives CDR1 SGHVS, CDR2 FNYEAQ. Deletions cut 5 bases from V and 2 bases from J, with 14 bases between. The CDR3 reads CASSLGTFITDTQYF. DNA of the CDR3: TGTGCCAGCAGCCTCGGGACCTTCATCACAGATACGCAGTATTTT.

The chain recombines TRBV2 with TRBJ2-3; TRBD2 matches at 10 bases. Germline loops: CDR1 SNHLY, CDR2 FYNNEI. With 6 bases clipped from V and 0 bases from J, the junction kept 6 bases outside the gene matches. This CDR3 comprises 16 residues. The CDR3 DNA sequence: TGTGCCAGCAGCCAGATGACTAGCGGGAGCACAGATACGCAGTATTTT. Protein: CASSQMTSGSTDTQYF.

The chain uses TRBV7-2 and TRBJ2-1; unclear D gene. The CDR3 spans 13 residues. Germline CDR1 and CDR2: SGHTA and FQGNSA. V shed 2 bases and J shed 10 bases, with 12 bases lying between them. In DNA, the CDR3 is TGTGCCAGCAGCTTAACATACTTCAGGGAGCAGTTCTTC. Translated: CASSLTYFREQFF.